A selection of T cell receptor beta chains follows, all from one sample in a study of tumor-infiltrating lymphocytes in oesophageal squamous cell carcinoma. MiXCR, run by TCRdb on the PCR reads, gives a single entry per CDR3 protein. Of 15,000 to 20,000 distinct CDR3 sequences listed, approximately 43% are singletons. Material: blood. Receptors were obtained from a female donor with esophageal squamous cell carcinoma. CDR3s include the opening cysteine and the closing phenylalanine or tryptophan. Each record gives: V gene, D gene, clone size, J gene, CDR3 protein, CDR3 DNA. The D gene is left open where the match is weak. Only part of the rows carry a size: once, few, many, or a class if the clone is expanded.

>TRBV9|NA|NA|TRBJ2-6
CASSRQANNSPLHF
TGTGCCAGCAGCCGACAGGCCAATAATTCACCCCTCCACTTC
>TRBV7-9|TRBD1|once|TRBJ2-5
CASSLWAGGQETQYF
TGTGCCAGCAGCTTATGGGCAGGGGGACAAGAGACCCAGTACTTC
>TRBV27|TRBD1|many|TRBJ2-5
CASRHQGVETQYF
TGTGCCAGCAGGCATCAGGGGGTTGAGACCCAGTACTTC
>TRBV25-1|TRBD2|NA|TRBJ2-3
CASSKAGVTDTQYF
TGTGCCAGCAGTAAGGCGGGAGTCACAGATACGCAGTATTTT
>TRBV27|TRBD2|many|TRBJ2-3
CASSFPSGRVGGDTQYF
TGTGCCAGCAGTTTTCCTAGCGGGAGGGTTGGTGGAGATACGCAGTATTTT
>TRBV7-8|NA|NA|TRBJ2-5
CASTQAQGGSEQYF
TGTGCCAGCACCCAAGCACAGGGGGGGAGTGAGCAGTACTTC
>TRBV7-6|TRBD1|NA|TRBJ2-5
CASSLVGDRGETQYF
TGTGCCAGCAGCTTAGTGGGGGACAGGGGTGAGACCCAGTACTTC
>TRBV18|NA|many|TRBJ2-5
CASSRREGLKETQYF
TGTGCCAGCTCACGAAGGGAAGGGTTGAAAGAGACCCAGTACTTC
>TRBV7-7|TRBD1|medium-sized|TRBJ2-6
CASSPQGAGANVLTF
TGTGCTAGCAGCCCTCAGGGGGCTGGGGCCAACGTCCTGACTTTC
>TRBV7-8|NA|NA|TRBJ2-7
CASSLAYPTGQGDNYNEQYF
TGTGCCAGCAGCTTAGCGTATCCGACGGGCCAAGGTGACAACTACAATGAGCAGTACTTC
>TRBV7-8|TRBD2|NA|TRBJ2-7
CASSYTTSGTYNEQYF
TGTGCCAGCAGCTATACGACTAGCGGAACCTACAATGAGCAGTACTTC
>TRBV27|TRBD2|many|TRBJ2-3
CASSGTRSGNTLTDTQYF
TGTGCCAGCAGTGGGACTAGGAGCGGAAACACCCTCACAGATACGCAGTATTTT
>TRBV7-2|TRBD2|medium-sized|TRBJ2-7
CASSLVPSAGGLNSPLHF
TGTGCCAGCAGCTTAGTGCCCTCCGCGGGGGGGCTTAATTCACCCCTCCACTTC
>TRBV6-6|TRBD1|NA|TRBJ1-1
CASRDRGLNTEAFF
TGTGCCAGCAGGGACAGGGGCTTGAACACTGAAGCTTTCTTT
>TRBV7-8|NA|NA|TRBJ2-1
CASSLKRLVTNNEQFF
TGTGCCAGCAGCTTAAAAAGGCTAGTGACTAACAATGAGCAGTTCTTC
>TRBV28|NA|many|TRBJ1-5
CASSLESLGSNQPQHF
TGTGCCAGCAGTTTAGAATCTTTGGGGAGCAATCAGCCCCAGCATTTT
>TRBV28|NA|NA|TRBJ2-7
CASSFDRYYEQYF
TGTGCCAGCAGTTTTGACCGCTACTACGAGCAGTACTTC